What follows are 8 T cell receptor beta chains derived from one specimen sequenced in a study of CD8 T cells in Susac syndrome. The authors reverse transcribed 0.5 to 1 ug RNA with random hexamers. Each CDR3 protein is one row after TCRdb ran MiXCR on the immunoSEQ multiplex PCR reads. The sample contains a few hundred thousand distinct CDR3 sequences, 95% of which appear only once. Sequenced input: CD4+ T cells from PBMCs. These receptors came from a human donor with multiple sclerosis.

This chain connects TRBV19 to TRBJ1-1, with D tentatively TRBD1 (6 bases). V lost 6 bases to trimming and J lost 0 bases, with 11 bases between them. Germline values: CDR1 LNHDA, CDR2 SQIVND (reference sequence). The CDR3 contains 14 residues. The CDR3 DNA sequence: TGTGCCAGTAGGGTCGACAGGTTGAACACTGAAGCTTTCTTT. Protein product: CASRVDRLNTEAFF. Full variable domain (outside the CDR3, taken from reference TRBV19 and TRBJ1-1): DGGITQSPKYLFRKEGQNVTLSCEQNLNHDAMYWYRQDPGQGLRLIYYSQIVNDFQKGDIAEGYSVSREKKESFPLTVTSAQKNPTAFYLCASRVDRLNTEAFFGQGTRLTVV.

CDR3 DNA: TGCAGCGGGGCGGTAAACTCCTACAATGAGCAGTTCTTC. It specifies CSGAVNSYNEQFF. The chain uses TRBV29-1 and TRBJ2-1; no clear D gene. The CDR3 is 13 amino acids. The V and J ends lost 7 bases and 0 bases respectively, with 10 bases between them. Germline V gene data show CDR1 as SQVTM and CDR2 as ANQGSEA.

The CDR3 sequence: CATSSRPSQETQYF. In DNA, the CDR3 is TGTGCCACCAGCTCCCGACCGTCCCAAGAGACCCAGTACTTC. The rearrangement uses TRBV15 and TRBJ2-5, with no clear D. Germline CDR1 is LNHNV and CDR2 is YYDKDF (reference sequence). The CDR3 has 14 amino acids. Trimming took off 5 bases at V and 1 base at J, with 11 bases between the two ends.

The chain has TRBV30 and TRBJ2-2; maybe TRBD1 (5 bases). Germline CDR1 is GTSNPN and CDR2 is SVGIG (reference sequence). Between the trimmed V and J ends, which lost 0 bases and 6 bases, there was a span of 8 bases. CDR3 length equals 13 residues. CDR3 protein: CAWSVAGSGELFF. The CDR3 nucleotides are TGTGCCTGGAGTGTAGCAGGGTCCGGGGAGCTGTTTTTT.

The CDR3 reads CSVGENSNQPQHF. DNA of the CDR3: TGCAGCGTTGGGGAAAATAGCAATCAGCCCCAGCATTTT. The chain couples TRBV29-1 to TRBJ1-5; D is unresolved. The V gene lost 4 bases and the J gene lost 0 bases, with 7 bases spanning the gap. This CDR3 region has 13 residues. Germline lookup yields CDR1 SQVTM and CDR2 ANQGSEA.

V gene TRBV4-1 combines with J gene TRBJ1-2; a possible D gene is TRBD1 (5 bases). The V end lost 0 bases, the J end lost 3 bases, and 11 bases lay between the germline ends. CDR1 is MGHRA and CDR2 is YSYEKL in the germline V gene. The CDR3 loop spans 15 amino acids. The CDR3 bases are TGCGCCAGCAGCCAAGATACGGGACGGGACTATGGCTACACCTTC. It specifies CASSQDTGRDYGYTF.

A single count supports this clonotype. This chain links TRBV2 with TRBJ1-5; TRBD1 matches 11 bases. The germline V gene encodes CDR1 SNHLY and CDR2 FYNNEI. There are 16 residues in the CDR3. V was pared by 5 bases and J by 6 bases, with 9 bases of the junction left unmatched. The CDR3 DNA is TGTGCCAGCAGTCGACTCCCGGGACAGGGGGGTCAGCCCCAGCATTTT. Translation: CASSRLPGQGGQPQHF.

The chain employs TRBV27 and TRBJ2-2; D is uncertain. The germline V and J ends were trimmed by 5 bases and 6 bases, with 25 bases remaining between them. CDR1 is MNHEY and CDR2 is SMNVEV in the germline V gene (reference sequence). The CDR3 extends over 18 amino acids. In nucleotides, the CDR3 is TGTGCCAGCAGTCTTTCGCCCCCGCATCAAACGGTCTCCGGGGAGCTGTTTTTT. Amino acids: CASSLSPPHQTVSGELFF.